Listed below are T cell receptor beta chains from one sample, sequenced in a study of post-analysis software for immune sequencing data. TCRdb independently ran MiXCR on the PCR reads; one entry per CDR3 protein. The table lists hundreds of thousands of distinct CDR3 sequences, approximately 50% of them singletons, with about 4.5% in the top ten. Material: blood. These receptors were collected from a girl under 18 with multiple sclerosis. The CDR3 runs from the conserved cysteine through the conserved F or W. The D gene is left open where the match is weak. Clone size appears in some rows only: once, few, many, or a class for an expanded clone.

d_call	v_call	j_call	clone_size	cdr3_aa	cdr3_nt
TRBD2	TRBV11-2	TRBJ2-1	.	CASSFLSLTSGGSYNEQFF	TGTGCCAGCAGCTTCTTAAGCCTGACTAGCGGGGGATCCTACAATGAGCAGTTCTTC
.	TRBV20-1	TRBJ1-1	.	CSARETAEAFF	TGCAGTGCTAGAGAGACAGCTGAAGCTTTCTTT
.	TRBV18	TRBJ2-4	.	CASSPGSGNIQYF	TGTGCCAGCTCACCCGGATCCGGAAACATTCAGTACTTC
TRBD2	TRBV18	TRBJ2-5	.	CASSRGLEGTPQYF	TGTGCCAGCTCACGCGGACTAGAAGGGACCCCCCAGTACTTC
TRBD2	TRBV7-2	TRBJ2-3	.	CASSLMASGRAPDTQYF	TGTGCCAGCAGCTTAATGGCTAGCGGGAGGGCCCCCGATACGCAGTATTTT
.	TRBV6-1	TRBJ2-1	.	CASRQTPYPWGNGDEQFF	TGTGCCAGCAGACAAACCCCGTACCCATGGGGGAACGGAGATGAGCAGTTCTTC
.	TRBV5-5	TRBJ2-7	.	CASSLASGAVVEQYF	TGTGCCAGCAGCTTGGCCTCGGGGGCGGTCGTCGAGCAGTACTTC
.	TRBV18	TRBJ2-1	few	CASSLSQREQFF	TGTGCCAGCTCACTCTCTCAGAGGGAGCAGTTCTTC
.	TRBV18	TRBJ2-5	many	CASSPPGETQYF	TGTGCCAGCAGTCCGCCGGGGGAGACCCAGTACTTC
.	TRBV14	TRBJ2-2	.	CASSQDPTLMNTGELFF	TGTGCCAGCAGCCAAGATCCAACACTTATGAACACCGGGGAGCTGTTTTTT
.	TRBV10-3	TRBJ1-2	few	CAISEGSAGHGYTF	TGTGCCATCAGTGAAGGATCGGCAGGCCATGGCTACACCTTC
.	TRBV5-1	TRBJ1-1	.	CASRSGRSDTEAFF	TGCGCCAGCAGATCGGGACGAAGTGACACTGAAGCTTTCTTT
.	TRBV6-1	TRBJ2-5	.	CASSNLEPGIREYF	TGTGCCAGCAGCAATCTGGAGCCGGGGATTAGGGAGTACTTC
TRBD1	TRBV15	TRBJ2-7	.	CATKGQGDYEQYF	TGTGCCACCAAGGGACAGGGGGACTACGAGCAGTACTTC
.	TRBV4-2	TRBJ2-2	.	CASSQEVGELFF	TGTGCCAGCAGCCAAGAGGTCGGGGAGCTGTTTTTT
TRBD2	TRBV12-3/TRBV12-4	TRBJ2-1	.	CASSPIGTSGRGEQFF	TGTGCCAGCAGTCCTATCGGGACTAGCGGGAGGGGTGAGCAGTTCTTC
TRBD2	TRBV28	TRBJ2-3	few	CASRSLAGNRDTQYF	TGTGCCAGCAGGTCACTAGCGGGGAATAGAGATACGCAGTATTTT
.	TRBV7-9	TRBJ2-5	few	CASSLGSLRQETQYF	TGTGCCAGCAGCTTAGGTTCCCTACGGCAAGAGACCCAGTACTTC
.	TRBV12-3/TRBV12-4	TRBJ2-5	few	CASARDQQETQYF	TGTGCCAGTGCTCGGGACCAGCAAGAGACCCAGTACTTC
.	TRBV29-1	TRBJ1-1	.	CSAVSLNTEAFF	TGCAGCGCTGTATCCCTGAACACTGAAGCTTTCTTT
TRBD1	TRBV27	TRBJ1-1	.	CASSAPSGGASVAFF	TGTGCCAGCAGTGCCCCCTCAGGGGGCGCCTCCGTAGCTTTCTTT
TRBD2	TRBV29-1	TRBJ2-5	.	CSVEGLAVETQYF	TGCAGCGTTGAAGGGCTAGCGGTAGAGACCCAGTACTTC
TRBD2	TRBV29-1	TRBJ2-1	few	CSVPHVSSGRNEQFF	TGCAGCGTCCCCCATGTGTCTAGCGGGAGAAATGAGCAGTTCTTC
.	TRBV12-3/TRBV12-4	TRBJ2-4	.	CASSFLMATDIQYF	TGTGCCAGCAGTTTCCTCATGGCGACGGACATTCAGTACTTC
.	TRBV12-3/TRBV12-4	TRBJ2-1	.	CASSPGTPRPEQFF	TGTGCCAGCAGCCCCGGGACCCCAAGACCTGAGCAGTTCTTC
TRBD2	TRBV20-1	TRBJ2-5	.	CSAIVVAGGLGETQYF	TGCAGTGCTATCGTGGTAGCGGGAGGGCTCGGAGAGACCCAGTACTTC
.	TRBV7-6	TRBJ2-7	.	CASSLVQGILYEQYF	TGTGCCAGCAGCTTAGTCCAGGGGATACTCTACGAGCAGTACTTC
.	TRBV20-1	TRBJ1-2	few	CSARGGVRYTF	TGCAGTGCTAGAGGGGGGGTCCGCTACACCTTC
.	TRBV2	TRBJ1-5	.	CASSEVWGSAPQHF	TGTGCCAGCAGTGAAGTGTGGGGATCAGCGCCCCAGCATTTT